The rows below give T cell receptor beta chains drawn from one sample of a study of response to subunit inactivated influenza vaccine. TCRdb re-derived calls from the RT-PCR reads in MiXCR, one entry per CDR3 protein. Counted here are roughly 790,000 distinct CDR3 sequences, 21% occurring once; the ten biggest clones make up roughly 10%. The material was PBMCs from blood, obtained around 5 days after vaccination. The origin of the receptors is a man aged 50 to 59 who received an inactivated influenza vaccine. The CDR3 runs from the conserved cysteine through the conserved F or W. Fields, in order: D gene, J gene, V gene, clone size, CDR3 protein, CDR3 DNA. A D gene is named only where the DNA matches it firmly. Size values are once, few and many counts, or a class for expanded clones, and some rows have none.

TRBD2 | TRBJ2-1 | TRBV20-1 | NA | CSARGGTSGKVSYNEQFF | TGCAGTGCTAGAGGGGGGACTAGCGGGAAGGTGTCCTACAATGAGCAGTTCTTC
NA | TRBJ1-2 | TRBV20-1 | once | CSASYVREYGYTF | TGCAGTGCTAGTTATGTCAGAGAATATGGCTACACCTTC
NA | TRBJ2-7 | TRBV7-2 | NA | CASSSLGGAYEQYF | TGTGCCAGCAGCTCCTTAGGGGGAGCCTACGAGCAGTACTTC
TRBD2 | TRBJ2-3 | TRBV7-2 | NA | CASSQLAGGFTDTQYF | TGTGCCAGCAGCCAACTAGCGGGGGGGTTCACAGATACGCAGTATTTT
TRBD1 | TRBJ2-2 | TRBV6-1 | many | CASSHRQGHGGELFF | TGTGCCAGCAGCCATCGACAGGGACATGGTGGGGAGCTGTTTTTT
NA | TRBJ1-1 | TRBV7-9 | NA | CASSLARSGYTEAFF | TGTGCCAGCAGCTTAGCGCGGTCCGGGTACACTGAAGCTTTCTTT
TRBD2 | TRBJ2-7 | TRBV20-1 | many | CSARELAGGAYEQYF | TGCAGTGCTAGAGAACTAGCGGGAGGAGCCTACGAGCAGTACTTC
TRBD2 | TRBJ2-7 | TRBV7-2 | many | CASSARGPGGFEQYF | TGTGCCAGCAGCGCTAGAGGTCCGGGAGGGTTCGAGCAGTACTTC
NA | TRBJ2-2 | TRBV20-1 | NA | CSAGGGGGTGELFF | TGCAGTGCTGGAGGAGGGGGAGGCACCGGGGAGCTGTTTTTT
NA | TRBJ1-2 | TRBV12-3/TRBV12-4 | many | CASTPDRSSGYTF | TGTGCCAGCACCCCGGACCGATCTTCGGGCTACACCTTC
NA | TRBJ1-1 | TRBV12-3/TRBV12-4 | NA | CASTLASRGRNTEAFF | TGTGCCAGCACTTTAGCCAGTAGAGGAAGGAACACTGAAGCTTTCTTT
TRBD1 | TRBJ2-7 | TRBV28 | many | CASSLGDRGNEQYF | TGTGCCAGCAGTTTAGGGGACAGGGGGAACGAGCAGTACTTC
TRBD2 | TRBJ2-2 | TRBV19 | NA | CASRTSGSAGELFF | TGTGCCAGTAGGACTAGCGGGAGTGCGGGGGAGCTGTTTTTT
NA | TRBJ2-7 | TRBV7-9 | few | CASSPMAQEQYF | TGTGCCAGCAGCCCGATGGCCCAGGAGCAGTACTTC
NA | TRBJ2-2 | TRBV7-9 | NA | CASSLVINTGELFF | TGTGCCAGCAGCTTAGTCATCAACACCGGGGAGCTGTTTTTT
NA | TRBJ2-7 | TRBV29-1 | few | CSVERNYEQYF | TGCAGCGTTGAACGGAACTACGAGCAGTACTTC
TRBD2 | TRBJ2-1 | TRBV29-1 | few | CSVVLADLRSYNEQFF | TGCAGCGTTGTTCTAGCGGATCTACGTAGCTACAATGAGCAGTTCTTC
NA | TRBJ2-7 | TRBV3-1 | few | CASSQGYGGEQYF | TGTGCCAGCAGCCAAGGTTACGGAGGAGAGCAGTACTTC
NA | TRBJ2-5 | TRBV7-6 | NA | CASSRGASTQETQYF | TGTGCCAGCAGCCGAGGTGCCAGTACCCAAGAGACCCAGTACTTC
NA | TRBJ2-7 | TRBV10-3 | many | CAIKENNRAEQYF | TGTGCCATCAAGGAGAACAACAGGGCCGAGCAGTACTTC
NA | TRBJ2-5 | TRBV28 | many | CASSFRWTDEETQYF | TGTGCCAGCAGTTTTCGGTGGACAGATGAAGAGACCCAGTACTTC
TRBD2 | TRBJ2-7 | TRBV9 | NA | CASSPSGANLEQYF | TGTGCCAGCAGCCCAAGCGGGGCAAACCTCGAGCAGTACTTC
TRBD1 | TRBJ1-5 | TRBV4-2 | few | CASSQVGQSNQPQHF | TGTGCCAGCAGCCAAGTGGGACAGTCCAATCAGCCCCAGCATTTT
TRBD1 | TRBJ2-1 | TRBV3-1 | NA | CASSQDWGGTGENEQFF | TGTGCCAGCAGCCAAGATTGGGGCGGGACAGGGGAAAATGAGCAGTTCTTC
NA | TRBJ2-5 | TRBV7-2 | NA | CASSLTGLGRTQYF | TGTGCCAGCAGCTTAACTGGCTTAGGACGAACCCAGTACTTC
NA | TRBJ2-2 | TRBV11-2 | few | CASSGPDRVLTGELFF | TGTGCCAGCAGCGGACCAGACAGAGTTCTCACCGGGGAGCTGTTTTTT
NA | TRBJ2-6 | TRBV6-5 | few | CASSYVVIGSGANVLTF | TGTGCCAGCAGTTACGTCGTAATTGGCTCTGGGGCCAACGTCCTGACTTTC
TRBD2 | TRBJ2-1 | TRBV29-1 | few | CSPRGGGFPYNEQFF | TGCAGCCCCCGAGGCGGGGGGTTCCCATACAATGAGCAGTTCTTC
TRBD2 | TRBJ2-1 | TRBV27 | once | CASKPGLAGDGEQFF | TGTGCCAGCAAACCGGGACTAGCGGGAGACGGTGAGCAGTTCTTC
NA | TRBJ2-3 | TRBV20-1 | few | CSANPATGGAHTDTQYF | TGCAGTGCTAACCCAGCGACAGGAGGGGCACACACAGATACGCAGTATTTT
TRBD2 | TRBJ2-1 | TRBV7-2 | NA | CASSTGLAADNEQFF | TGTGCCAGCAGCACCGGACTAGCGGCTGACAATGAGCAGTTCTTC
NA | TRBJ2-2 | TRBV5-1 | NA | CASSLHRVSSSNTGELFF | TGCGCCAGCAGCTTGCACAGGGTGTCGAGCTCGAACACCGGGGAGCTGTTTTTT
NA | TRBJ2-2 | TRBV10-3 | many | CAISESSSTVLWTGELFF | TGTGCCATCAGTGAGTCTTCAAGCACAGTTTTATGGACCGGGGAGCTGTTTTTT
TRBD1 | TRBJ2-5 | TRBV7-2 | NA | CASSRDRTTETQYF | TGTGCCAGCAGCAGGGACAGAACAACGGAGACCCAGTACTTC
TRBD2 | TRBJ2-7 | TRBV12-3/TRBV12-4 | NA | CASSPGGGRVYEQYF | TGTGCCAGCAGTCCCGGGGGGGGGCGCGTTTACGAGCAGTACTTC
NA | TRBJ2-1 | TRBV20-1 | NA | CSARNGLGGDEQFF | TGCAGTGCTAGAAACGGACTTGGTGGCGATGAGCAGTTCTTC
TRBD2 | TRBJ2-7 | TRBV4-3 | few | CASSTTLAGGYEQYF | TGCGCCAGCAGCACCACTCTAGCGGGAGGATACGAGCAGTACTTC
NA | TRBJ1-1 | TRBV29-1 | NA | CSVRTAQNTEAFF | TGCAGCGTTCGAACAGCGCAAAACACTGAAGCTTTCTTT
NA | TRBJ1-4 | TRBV4-2 | NA | CASSQDEGLGNEKLFF | TGTGCCAGCAGCCAAGATGAGGGGCTGGGTAATGAAAAACTGTTTTTT
NA | TRBJ1-6 | TRBV20-1 | few | CSASEIYNSPLHF | TGCAGTGCTAGTGAGATTTATAATTCACCCCTCCACTTT
NA | TRBJ1-2 | TRBV7-9 | NA | CASSLAAGANGYTF | TGTGCCAGCAGCTTAGCGGCGGGGGCCAATGGCTACACCTTC
TRBD2 | TRBJ2-1 | TRBV12-3/TRBV12-4 | few | CASSFAGGGDEQFF | TGTGCCAGCAGTTTTGCGGGAGGCGGGGATGAGCAGTTCTTC
NA | TRBJ1-5 | TRBV20-1 | few | CSARTDISNQPQHF | TGCAGTGCTAGGACAGACATTAGCAATCAGCCCCAGCATTTT
NA | TRBJ2-7 | TRBV12-3/TRBV12-4 | many | CASSLPLSYEQYF | TGTGCCAGCAGTTTACCCCTCAGCTACGAGCAGTACTTC